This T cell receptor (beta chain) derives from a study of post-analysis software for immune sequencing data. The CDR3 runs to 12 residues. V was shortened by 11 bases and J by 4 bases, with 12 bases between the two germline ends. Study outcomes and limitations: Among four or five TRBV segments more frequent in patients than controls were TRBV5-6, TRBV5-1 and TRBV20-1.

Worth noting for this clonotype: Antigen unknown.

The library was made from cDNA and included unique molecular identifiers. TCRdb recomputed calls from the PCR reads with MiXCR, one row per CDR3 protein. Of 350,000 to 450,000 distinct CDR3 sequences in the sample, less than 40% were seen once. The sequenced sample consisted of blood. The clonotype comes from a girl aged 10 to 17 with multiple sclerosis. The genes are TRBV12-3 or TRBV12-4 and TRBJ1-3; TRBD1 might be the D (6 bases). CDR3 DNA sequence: TGTGCCGGCGGGACACCCGGAAACACCATATATTTT. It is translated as CAGGTPGNTIYF.